This TCR beta chain derives from a study of PD-1 blockade in classical Hodgkin lymphoma. This clone was seen a handful of times. CDR1 and CDR2 from the germline V gene are MNHEY and SVGAGI. Trimming took off 4 bases at V and 5 bases at J, with 6 bases between the two ends. The CDR3 length is 13 residues. Brentuximab vedotin exposure varied, and every patient relapsed after autologous stem cell transplantation. Clones were sequenced by immunoSEQ multiplex PCR, and TCRdb holds only the in-frame ones, with some missing. Of more than 140,000 clones listed, around four fifths are singletons. The clonotype comes from a human donor with classical Hodgkin lymphoma. This specimen was peripheral blood mononuclear cells (PBMCs), taken before the second cycle of nivolumab. The rearrangement uses TRBV6-5 and TRBJ2-6; D unresolved. DNA for the CDR3: TGTGCCAGCAGTTCATCGAGGGCCAACGTCCTGACTTTC. This sequence encodes CASSSSRANVLTF.